The 23 T cell receptor beta chains listed next were all sequenced from one sample in a study of metastatic and nonmetastatic thyroid tumors (dated by TCRdb to 2018 to 2021). Before undergoing thyroid surgery, none of the patients had been given any kind of treatment. The library relied on PCR. The data were produced on an Illumina HiSeq 4000. The raw public data were reprocessed by TCRdb itself: fastp quality trimming at Q25, MiXCR clonotype calling, in-frame beta chains only. The sample profile shows 15,000 or so clones; around a sixth of them were found once. Around 16% of the sample is in the top ten clones. The sample consisted of blood. The receptors were sampled from a female donor with papillary thyroid cancer or a benign thyroid nodule (not recorded which). Some clones in this sample may be carry-over from other donors' samples.

Judged by abundance, this clone is medium-sized (0.01 to 0.1%). The V call is TRBV6-5, the J call TRBJ2-7; D not resolved. Germline V CDR1 and CDR2: MNHEY, SVGAGI. CDR3 length: 13 residues. The germline V and J ends were trimmed by 2 bases and 2 bases, with 7 bases remaining between them. The CDR3 here is CASSYDEAYEQYF. The CDR3 DNA reads TGTGCCAGCAGTTACGACGAGGCCTACGAGCAGTACTTC.

Relative to its sample, this clone is medium-sized. This chain connects TRBV5-1 to TRBJ2-2; no clear D gene. The CDR3 spans 15 residues. Germline CDR1 and CDR2: SGHRS and YFSETQ. Between the trimmed V and J ends, which lost 2 bases and 4 bases, there was a span of 12 bases. CDR3 sequence (DNA): TGCGCCAGCAGCTTTTTTACTTCCTCCACCGGGGAGCTGTTTTTT. Encoded protein: CASSFFTSSTGELFF.

In this sample, this clone turned up many times. J is TRBJ1-2 and V is TRBV20-1; no clear D gene. Per germline, CDR1 DFQATT and CDR2 SNEGSKA (reference sequence). The CDR3 totals 12 residues. Trimming stripped 3 bases from V and 3 bases from J, with 8 bases between. The CDR3 region has the DNA TGCAGTGCTAGTTCAGGATACTATGGCTACACCTTC. The encoded protein is CSASSGYYGYTF.

This clone came up many times. The rearrangement uses TRBV4-1 and TRBJ2-2; possibly TRBD2 for D (7 bases). Germline V gives CDR1 MGHRA, CDR2 YSYEKL. V shed 0 bases and J shed 5 bases, with 16 bases lying between them. There are 17 residues in the CDR3. CDR3 region: CASSQDRGGSRTGELFF. The CDR3 DNA sequence: TGCGCCAGCAGCCAAGATAGGGGGGGGAGCAGGACCGGGGAGCTGTTTTTT.

This clone was detected ten times or more. CDR3 sequence: CASSLGTTNEKLFF. The CDR3 DNA sequence: TGTGCCAGCAGTTTAGGTACAACTAATGAAAAACTGTTTTTT. The rearrangement uses TRBV12-3 or TRBV12-4 and TRBJ1-4, with D unclear. Trimming removed 1 base at V and 0 bases at J, with 3 bases between. The CDR3 contains 14 residues.

This clone was detected ten times or more. The chain carries TRBV3-1 and TRBJ2-7, with D perhaps TRBD1 or TRBD2 (5 bases each). This CDR3 has 14 amino acids. Per germline, CDR1 LGHDT and CDR2 YNNKEL (reference sequence). Trimming pared 6 bases from V and 2 bases from J, leaving 14 bases between. CDR3 nucleotides: TGTGCCAGCAGTCACGGGGCCCCGCCCTACGAGCAGTACTTC. Residues: CASSHGAPPYEQYF.

The sample holds many counts of this clone. The chain couples TRBV10-3 to TRBJ2-1; 7 bases fit TRBD1. Germline CDR1 and CDR2: ENHRY and SYGVKD. CDR3 length: 16 residues. With 8 bases clipped from V and 5 bases from J, the junction kept 15 bases outside the gene matches. CDR3 loop: CAIADGTAKFNNEQFF. In nucleotides, the CDR3 is TGTGCCATCGCTGACGGGACAGCTAAGTTTAACAATGAGCAGTTCTTC.

This rearrangement joins TRBV6-5 to TRBJ2-1; D call uncertain. The germline CDR1 and CDR2 sequences are MNHEY and SVGAGI. The CDR3 length is 14 residues. Deletions cut 0 bases from V and 13 bases from J, with 16 bases between. The CDR3 nucleotides read TGTGCCAGCAGTTACTCCTCGGCCGTTCCTGTTCAGTTCTTC. Amino acid sequence: CASSYSSAVPVQFF.

This clone was seen at least ten times. The CDR3 here is CASSVELAGGELFF. CDR3 DNA sequence: TGTGCCAGCAGTGTCGAGCTAGCGGGCGGGGAGCTGTTTTTT. This rearrangement joins TRBV2 to TRBJ2-2; 8 nucleotides agree with TRBD2. This CDR3 is 14 amino acids long. Germline V CDR1 and CDR2: SNHLY, FYNNEI. Trimming cost V 4 bases and J 7 bases; bases outside gene matches: 5.

This clone was recorded a few times. Mismatch with germline at one junction end may stem from a read error. This chain uses TRBV6-2 or TRBV6-3 with TRBJ1-2, with a weak D call TRBD1 (6 bases). Germline CDR1 and CDR2: MNHEY and SVGEGT. The CDR3 spans 15 residues. CDR3 in amino acids: CASSYSTGRTTPGSF. In DNA, the CDR3 is TGTGCCAGCAGTTACTCGACAGGCCGGACAACCCCTGGTAGCTTC.

Of note for this clone: At one end the junction does not follow the germline gene, possibly because of a read error. The chain links TRBV6-1 to TRBJ1-5; TRBD1 might be the D (5 bases). The CDR3 covers 13 residues. CDR1 and CDR2 from the germline V gene are MNHNS and SASEGT. CDR3 protein: CARSELGVQPQHF. The CDR3 nucleotides are TGTGCCAGAAGTGAATTGGGGGTGCAGCCGCAGCATTTT.

Turning to this clone: This clone may be a read error of a much larger clone one base away. This sample includes further DNA sequences coding for the same CDR3. V usage is TRBV7-6 and J usage is TRBJ2-3; D may be TRBD1 (6 bases). Gene TRBJ1-5 matches the end of the DNA better, so the J call may be wrong. Germline assignment: CDR1 SGHVS and CDR2 FNYEAQ. This CDR3 comprises 15 residues. CDR3 protein: CASSPGGPFTDTQHF. The CDR3 DNA reads TGTGCCAGCAGCCCGGGGGGCCCCTTCACAGATACGCAGCATTTT.

This clone was recorded at least ten times. J is TRBJ1-1 and V is TRBV13; TRBD1 might be the D (6 bases). The CDR3 consists of 15 residues. The germline V gene encodes CDR1 PRHDT and CDR2 FYEKMQ (reference sequence). Trimming took off 5 bases at V and 1 base at J, with 14 bases between the two ends. Here the CDR3 reads CASSSAGTKNTEAFF. In DNA form, the CDR3 reads TGTGCCAGCAGCAGTGCCGGGACAAAGAACACTGAAGCTTTCTTT.

This rearrangement joins TRBV20-1 to TRBJ2-7; 8 bases fit TRBD1. The CDR3 spans 16 residues. Germline loops: CDR1 DFQATT, CDR2 SNEGSKA (reference sequence). J gave up 4 bases and V 5 bases, and 16 bases lay outside the gene matches. Here the CDR3 DNA reads TGCAGTGCTTCATCGAAGGACAGGGCGAATTCTTACGAGCAGTACTTC. Amino acid sequence: CSASSKDRANSYEQYF.

This clone was observed a few times. Possible read error: a much larger clone is one base away. Other DNA sequences in the sample encode the same CDR3. The CDR3 DNA is TGTGCCAGCAGCCAGGTCCTAGCACCAGATACGCAGTATTTT. It is translated as CASSQVLAPDTQYF. J is TRBJ2-3 and V is TRBV3-1; a weak D match, TRBD2 (5 bases). The ends were cut back, 3 bases at V and 4 bases at J, with 11 bases in the middle. CDR1 is LGHDT, CDR2 YNNKEL, per germline (reference sequence). This CDR3 region has 14 residues.

In its sample, this clone was seen many times. This rearrangement joins TRBV20-1 to TRBJ2-2; a possible D gene is TRBD2 (6 bases). V was trimmed by 1 base and J by 6 bases, leaving 6 bases between them. The CDR3 contains 12 residues. Germline-derived CDR1 and CDR2 are DFQATT and SNEGSKA (reference sequence). The CDR3: CSARGGAGELFF. The CDR3 DNA sequence: TGCAGTGCTAGAGGGGGGGCCGGGGAGCTGTTTTTT.

Note on this clone: A much larger clone is a single base away; this may be a read error. The chain links TRBV5-1 to TRBJ1-1; D unclear. Germline V lookup: CDR1 SGHRS, CDR2 YFSETQ. The CDR3 extends over 13 amino acids. CDR3 loop: CASSFISGTQAFF. The CDR3 DNA is TGCGCCAGCAGCTTTATTAGCGGCACTCAAGCTTTCTTT.

Remarks on this clone: One junction end disagrees with the germline gene, perhaps due to a read error. This chain joins TRBV6-1 and TRBJ2-3; D is undetermined. The germline V gene encodes CDR1 MNHNS and CDR2 SASEGT. The CDR3 runs to 11 residues. CDR3 sequence reads: CARSDTDTEYF. In DNA form, the CDR3 reads TGTGCCCGCAGTGACACAGATACGGAGTATTTT.

This clone showed up many times. The rearrangement uses TRBV18 and TRBJ2-7; D ambiguous. The CDR3 runs 15 residues. CDR1 is KGHSH, CDR2 LQKENI, per germline. Trimming pared 6 bases from V and 0 bases from J, leaving 15 bases between. CDR3 amino acids: CASSTGRADSYEQYF. CDR3 bases: TGTGCCAGCTCGACGGGTAGGGCCGACTCCTACGAGCAGTACTTC.

Ten or more counts support this clone. The V and J genes are TRBV11-1 and TRBJ2-2, with no clear D. The V end lost 2 bases, the J end lost 7 bases, and 11 bases lay between the germline ends. This CDR3 spans 14 amino acids. The germline CDR1 and CDR2 sequences are SGHAT and FQDESV (reference sequence). For the CDR3, the DNA is TGTGCCAGCAGCTTAACGAGATCTGGCGGGGAGCTGTTTTTT. Translating it yields CASSLTRSGGELFF.

Ten or more counts support this clone. The chain carries TRBV14 and TRBJ1-4; D gene ambiguous. The CDR3 contains 17 residues. The V gene's germline CDR1 is SGHDN and CDR2 FVKESK. Trimming stripped 0 bases from V and 0 bases from J, with 11 bases between. The CDR3, as DNA: TGTGCCAGCAGCCAAGAGAACTGGAGGGCAACTAATGAAAAACTGTTTTTT. Its protein is CASSQENWRATNEKLFF.

This clone has a count of ten or more. Other DNA sequences within the sample encode an identical CDR3. The V and J genes are TRBV4-1 and TRBJ1-2; weak D call: TRBD1 (5 bases). The CDR3 contains 14 residues. Per the germline V gene, CDR1 is MGHRA and CDR2 is YSYEKL. Trimming took 4 bases from V and 10 from J, leaving 19 bases between them. CDR3 DNA: TGCGCCAGCAGCCCCCGGGAGGGACTAAGTGACTACACCTTC. Protein: CASSPREGLSDYTF.

By sample share, this clone is medium-sized. The V gene is TRBV6-1, the J gene TRBJ1-1; D is uncertain. Trimming left V 7 bases short and J 0 bases short, with 3 bases between. The CDR3 is 11 residues long. Germline lookup yields CDR1 MNHNS and CDR2 SASEGT. Written as DNA, the CDR3 is TGTGCCAGCAAGGTGAACACTGAAGCTTTCTTT. Amino acid sequence: CASKVNTEAFF.